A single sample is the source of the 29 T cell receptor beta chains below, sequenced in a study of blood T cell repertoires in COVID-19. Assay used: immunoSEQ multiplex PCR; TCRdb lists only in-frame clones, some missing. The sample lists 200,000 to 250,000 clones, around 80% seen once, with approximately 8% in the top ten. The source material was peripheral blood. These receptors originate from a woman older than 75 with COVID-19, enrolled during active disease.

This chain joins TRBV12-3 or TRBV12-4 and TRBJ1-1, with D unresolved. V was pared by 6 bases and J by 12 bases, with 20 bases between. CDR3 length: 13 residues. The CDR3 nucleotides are TGTGCCAGCAGGCCTCGATCCGGCCGGGTGACTTTCTTT. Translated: CASRPRSGRVTFF.

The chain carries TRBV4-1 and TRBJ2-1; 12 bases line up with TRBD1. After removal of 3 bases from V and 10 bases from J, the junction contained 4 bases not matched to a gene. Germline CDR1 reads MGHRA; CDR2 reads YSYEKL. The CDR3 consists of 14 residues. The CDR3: CASSQWDRGLEQFF. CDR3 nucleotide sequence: TGCGCCAGCAGCCAGTGGGACAGGGGGCTGGAGCAGTTCTTC.

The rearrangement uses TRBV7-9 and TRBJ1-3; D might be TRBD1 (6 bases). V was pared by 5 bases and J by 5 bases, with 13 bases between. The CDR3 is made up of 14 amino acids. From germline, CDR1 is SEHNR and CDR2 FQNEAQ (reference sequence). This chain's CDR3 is CASSGGGGRNTIYF. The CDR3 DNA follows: TGTGCCAGCAGCGGGGGCGGCGGAAGAAACACCATATATTTT.

The CDR3 region is CASSQEAATDTQYF. CDR3 coding DNA: TGTGCCAGCAGCCAAGAAGCGGCTACAGATACGCAGTATTTT. The gene calls are TRBV4-2 and TRBJ2-3; tentative D call: TRBD2 (5 bases). Germline values: CDR1 LGHNA, CDR2 YNFKEQ. There are 14 residues in the CDR3. Trimming cost V 0 bases and J 3 bases, with 7 bases left between them.

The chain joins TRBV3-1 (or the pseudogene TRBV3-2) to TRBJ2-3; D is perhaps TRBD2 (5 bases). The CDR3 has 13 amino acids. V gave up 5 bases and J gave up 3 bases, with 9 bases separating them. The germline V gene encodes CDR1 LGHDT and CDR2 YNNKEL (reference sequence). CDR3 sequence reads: CASSYPGTDTQYF. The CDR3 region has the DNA TGTGCCAGCAGCTACCCGGGGACAGATACGCAGTATTTT.

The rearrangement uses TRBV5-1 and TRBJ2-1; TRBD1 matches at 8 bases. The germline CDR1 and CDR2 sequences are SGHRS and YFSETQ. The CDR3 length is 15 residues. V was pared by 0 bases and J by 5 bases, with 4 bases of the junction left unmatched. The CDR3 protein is CASSLGGTGHNEQFF. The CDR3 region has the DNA TGCGCCAGCAGCTTGGGCGGGACAGGCCACAATGAGCAGTTCTTC.

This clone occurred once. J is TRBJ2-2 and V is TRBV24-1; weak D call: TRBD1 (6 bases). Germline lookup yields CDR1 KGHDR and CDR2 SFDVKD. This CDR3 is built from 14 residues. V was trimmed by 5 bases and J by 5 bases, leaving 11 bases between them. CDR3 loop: CATSGGQGTGELFF. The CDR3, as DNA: TGTGCCACCAGTGGGGGGCAAGGGACCGGGGAGCTGTTTTTT.

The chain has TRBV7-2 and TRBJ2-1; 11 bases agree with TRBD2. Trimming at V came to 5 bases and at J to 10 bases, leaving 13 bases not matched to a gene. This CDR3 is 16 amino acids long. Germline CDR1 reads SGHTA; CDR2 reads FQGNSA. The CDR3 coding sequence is TGTGCCAGCAGCGGGGCGACTAGCGGGATTTCGCGGGAGCAGTTCTTC. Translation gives CASSGATSGISREQFF.

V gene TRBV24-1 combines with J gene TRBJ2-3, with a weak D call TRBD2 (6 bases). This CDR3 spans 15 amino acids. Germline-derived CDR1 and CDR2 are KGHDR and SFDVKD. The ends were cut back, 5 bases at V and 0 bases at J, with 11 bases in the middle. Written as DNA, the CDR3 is TGTGCCACCAGTGTTGGGGGGTCTAGCACAGATACGCAGTATTTT. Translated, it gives CATSVGGSSTDTQYF.

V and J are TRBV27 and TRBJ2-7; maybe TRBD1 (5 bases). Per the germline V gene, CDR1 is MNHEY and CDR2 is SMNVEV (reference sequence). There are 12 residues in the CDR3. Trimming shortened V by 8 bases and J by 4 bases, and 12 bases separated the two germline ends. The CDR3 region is CASLNRRYEQYF. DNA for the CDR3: TGTGCCAGCCTTAACAGGCGATACGAGCAGTACTTC.

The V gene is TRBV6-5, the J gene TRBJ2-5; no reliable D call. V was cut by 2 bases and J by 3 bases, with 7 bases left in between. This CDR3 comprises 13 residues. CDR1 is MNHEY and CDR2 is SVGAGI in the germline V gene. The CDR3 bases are TGTGCCAGCAGTTACGGCGGCGAAGAGACCCAGTACTTC. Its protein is CASSYGGEETQYF.

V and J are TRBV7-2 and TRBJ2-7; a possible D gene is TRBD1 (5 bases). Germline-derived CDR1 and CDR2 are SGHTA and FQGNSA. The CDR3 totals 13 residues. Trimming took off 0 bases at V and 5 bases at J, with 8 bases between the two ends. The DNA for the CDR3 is TGTGCCAGCAGCTTAGCGCAAGGGGACGAGCAGTACTTC. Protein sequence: CASSLAQGDEQYF.

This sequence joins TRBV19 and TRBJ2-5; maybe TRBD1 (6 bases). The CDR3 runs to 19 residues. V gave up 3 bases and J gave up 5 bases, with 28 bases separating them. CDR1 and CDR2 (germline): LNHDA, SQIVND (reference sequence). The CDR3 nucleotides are TGTGCCAGTAGTATCGGCAGGGGCCCTCTCGCTAGGGTACGGGAGACCCAGTACTTC. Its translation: CASSIGRGPLARVRETQYF.

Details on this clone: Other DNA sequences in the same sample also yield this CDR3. CDR3 nucleotide sequence: TGCGCCAGCAGCTTGGGGACAGGGAATGAAAAACTGTTTTTT. Translated: CASSLGTGNEKLFF. The V gene is TRBV5-1, the J gene TRBJ1-4, with 8 nucleotides matching TRBD1. The CDR3 is 14 amino acids. With 0 bases clipped from V and 5 bases from J, the junction kept 0 bases outside the gene matches. CDR1 is SGHRS and CDR2 is YFSETQ in the germline V gene.

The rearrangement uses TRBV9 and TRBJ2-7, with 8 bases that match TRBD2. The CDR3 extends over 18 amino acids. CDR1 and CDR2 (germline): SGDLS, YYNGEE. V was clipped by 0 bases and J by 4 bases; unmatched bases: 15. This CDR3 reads CASSVAPRSSGSSYEQYF. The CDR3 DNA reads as TGTGCCAGCAGCGTAGCCCCCCGATCAAGCGGGAGTTCGTACGAGCAGTACTTC.

The CDR3 nucleotides read TGTGCCAGCAGCTTAATAGGACAGGGGGCCGATACGCAGTATTTT. Its protein is CASSLIGQGADTQYF. The genes are TRBV7-3 and TRBJ2-3; 11 bases match TRBD1. CDR1 is SGHTA and CDR2 is FQGTGA in the germline V gene. The length of the CDR3 is 15 residues. Trimming cost V 1 base and J 6 bases; bases outside gene matches: 3. Supplemented by reference TRBV7-3 and TRBJ2-3, the full variable domain reads GAGVSQTPSNKVTEKGKYVELRCDPISGHTALYWYRQSLGQGPEFLIYFQGTGAADDSGLPNDRFFAVRPEGSVSTLKIQRTERGDSAVYLCASSLIGQGADTQYFGPGTRLTVL.

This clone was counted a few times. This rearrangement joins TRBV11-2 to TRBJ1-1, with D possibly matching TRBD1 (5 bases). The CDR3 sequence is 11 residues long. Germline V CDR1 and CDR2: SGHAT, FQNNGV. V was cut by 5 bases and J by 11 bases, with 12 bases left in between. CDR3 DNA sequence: TGTGCCAGCAGCAGAGGGACTTGGGCTTTCTTT. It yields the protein CASSRGTWAFF.

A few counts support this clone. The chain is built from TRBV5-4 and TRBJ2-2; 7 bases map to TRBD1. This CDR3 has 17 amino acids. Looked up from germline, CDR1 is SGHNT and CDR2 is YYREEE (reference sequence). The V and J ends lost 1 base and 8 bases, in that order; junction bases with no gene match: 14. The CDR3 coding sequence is TGTGCCAGCAGCTTGAGGGGGCTGGCCGGGTCGTCTGGGGAGCTGTTTTTT. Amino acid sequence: CASSLRGLAGSSGELFF.

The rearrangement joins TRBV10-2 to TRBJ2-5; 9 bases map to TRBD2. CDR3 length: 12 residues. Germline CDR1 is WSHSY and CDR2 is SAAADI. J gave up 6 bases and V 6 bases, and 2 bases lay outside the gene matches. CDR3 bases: TGCGCCAGCAGCGGGACTAGCAAGACCCAGTACTTC. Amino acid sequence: CASSGTSKTQYF.

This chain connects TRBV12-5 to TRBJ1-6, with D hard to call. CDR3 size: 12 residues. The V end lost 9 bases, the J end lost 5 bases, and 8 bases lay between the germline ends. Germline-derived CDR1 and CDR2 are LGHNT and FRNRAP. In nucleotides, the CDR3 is TGTGCTAGCTCCTTAAATAATTCACCCCTCCACTTT. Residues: CASSLNNSPLHF.

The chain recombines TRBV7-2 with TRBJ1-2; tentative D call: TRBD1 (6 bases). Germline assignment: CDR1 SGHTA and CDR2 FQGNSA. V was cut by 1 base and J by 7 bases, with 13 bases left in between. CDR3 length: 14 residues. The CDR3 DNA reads TGTGCCAGCAGCTTAGATACTGGGGGCAGTGGCTACACCTTC. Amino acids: CASSLDTGGSGYTF.

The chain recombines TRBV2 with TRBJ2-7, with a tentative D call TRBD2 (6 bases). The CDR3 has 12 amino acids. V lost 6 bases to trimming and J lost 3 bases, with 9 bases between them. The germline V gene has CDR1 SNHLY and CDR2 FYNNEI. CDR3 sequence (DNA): TGTGCCAGCAGACGACTAGGCTACGAGCAGTACTTC. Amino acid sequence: CASRRLGYEQYF.

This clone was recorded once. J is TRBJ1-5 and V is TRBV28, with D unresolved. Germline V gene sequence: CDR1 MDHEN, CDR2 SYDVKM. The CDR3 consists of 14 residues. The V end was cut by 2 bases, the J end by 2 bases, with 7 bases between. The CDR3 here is CASSLRQGNQPQHF. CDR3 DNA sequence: TGTGCCAGCAGTTTACGCCAGGGCAATCAGCCCCAGCATTTT. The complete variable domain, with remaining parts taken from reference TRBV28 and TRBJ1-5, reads DVKVTQSSRYLVKRTGEKVFLECVQDMDHENMFWYRQDPGLGLRLIYFSYDVKMKEKGDIPEGYSVSREKKERFSLILESASTNQTSMYLCASSLRQGNQPQHFGDGTRLSIL.

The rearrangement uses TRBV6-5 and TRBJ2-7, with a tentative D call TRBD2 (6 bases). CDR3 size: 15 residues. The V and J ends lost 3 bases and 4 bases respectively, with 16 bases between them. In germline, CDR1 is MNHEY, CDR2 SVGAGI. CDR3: CASSYGGAPPYEQYF. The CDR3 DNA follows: TGTGCCAGCAGTTATGGAGGGGCCCCACCATACGAGCAGTACTTC.

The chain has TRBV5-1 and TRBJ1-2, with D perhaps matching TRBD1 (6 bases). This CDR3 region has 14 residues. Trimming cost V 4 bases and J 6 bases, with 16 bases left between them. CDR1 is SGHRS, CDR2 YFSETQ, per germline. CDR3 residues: CASSVMEQGDGYTF. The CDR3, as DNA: TGCGCCAGCAGCGTCATGGAACAGGGAGATGGCTACACCTTC.

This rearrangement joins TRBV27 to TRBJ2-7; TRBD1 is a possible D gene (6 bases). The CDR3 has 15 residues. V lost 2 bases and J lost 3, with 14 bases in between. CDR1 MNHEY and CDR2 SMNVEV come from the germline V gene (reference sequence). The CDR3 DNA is TGTGCCAGCAGTTTAATTCAGGGGACCCTCTACGAGCAGTACTTC. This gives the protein CASSLIQGTLYEQYF.

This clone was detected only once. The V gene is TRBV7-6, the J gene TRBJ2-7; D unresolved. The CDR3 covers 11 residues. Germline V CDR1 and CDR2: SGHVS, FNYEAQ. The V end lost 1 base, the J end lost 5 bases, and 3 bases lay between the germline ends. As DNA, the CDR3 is TGTGCCAGCAGCTTAGTCGACGAGCAGTACTTC. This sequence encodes CASSLVDEQYF. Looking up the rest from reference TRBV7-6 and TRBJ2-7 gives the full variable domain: GAGVSQSPRYKVTKRGQDVALRCDPISGHVSLYWYRQALGQGPEFLTYFNYEAQQDKSGLPNDRFSAERPEGSISTLTIQRTEQRDSAMYRCASSLVDEQYFGPGTRLTVT.

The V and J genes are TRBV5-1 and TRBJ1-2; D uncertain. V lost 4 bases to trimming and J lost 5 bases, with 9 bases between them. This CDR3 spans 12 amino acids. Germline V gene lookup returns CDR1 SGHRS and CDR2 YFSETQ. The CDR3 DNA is TGCGCCAGCAGCCTTGGGAGTTATGGCTACACCTTC. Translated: CASSLGSYGYTF.

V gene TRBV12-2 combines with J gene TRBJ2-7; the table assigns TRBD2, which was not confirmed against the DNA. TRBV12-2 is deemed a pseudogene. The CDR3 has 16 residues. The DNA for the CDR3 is TGTGCAAGTCGCTTACGGTCGGGGACTAGCGGGATCGAGCAGTACTTC. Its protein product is CASRLRSGTSGIEQYF.